These 11 T cell receptor beta chains were all obtained from the same sample, sequenced in a study of STAT5B mutations in CD4+ large granular lymphocyte leukemia. TCRdb's copy holds only in-frame clones and misses some; the assay was immunoSEQ multiplex PCR. The sample has over 20,000 clones, around 86% seen once. Sequencing was performed on CD4+ T cells from blood buffy coats. These receptors came from a human donor in good health.

Here the CDR3 DNA reads TGCGCCAGCAGCCGGGAGCCTTGGGAGACCCAGTACTTC. Protein product: CASSREPWETQYF. This chain joins TRBV5-1 and TRBJ2-5, with D possibly matching TRBD2 (6 bases). From germline, CDR1 is SGHRS and CDR2 YFSETQ. Trimming stripped 4 bases from V and 5 bases from J, with 12 bases between. The CDR3 spans 13 residues. The whole variable domain, filled in from reference TRBV5-1 and TRBJ2-5, reads KAGVTQTPRYLIKTRGQQVTLSCSPISGHRSVSWYQQTPGQGLQFLFEYFSETQRNKGNFPGRFSGRQFSNSRSEMNVSTLELGDSALYLCASSREPWETQYFGPGTRLLVL.

CDR3 protein: CASSSTGANTEAFF. In DNA form, the CDR3 reads TGTGCCAGCAGCTCCACAGGTGCGAACACTGAAGCTTTCTTT. The gene calls are TRBV7-3 and TRBJ1-1, with D possibly matching TRBD1 (5 bases). CDR1 is SGHTA and CDR2 is FQGTGA in the germline V gene. The CDR3 has 14 residues. Trimming took 4 bases from V and 1 from J, leaving 10 bases between them.

This clone came up once. The chain uses TRBV7-8 and TRBJ2-6, with TRBD2 matching over 7 bases. V shed 3 bases and J 4 bases; nucleotides not matched to a gene: 12. Per the germline V gene, CDR1 is SGHVS and CDR2 is FQNEAQ. This CDR3 has 18 residues. The CDR3: CASSLGRERTRGANVLTF. As DNA, the CDR3 is TGTGCCAGCAGCTTGGGGCGGGAGCGCACCCGGGGGGCCAACGTCCTGACTTTC.

The V and J genes are TRBV18 and TRBJ2-7; no clear D gene. V lost 2 bases to trimming and J lost 3 bases, with 8 bases between them. Per the germline V gene, CDR1 is KGHSH and CDR2 is LQKENI. The CDR3 is made up of 13 amino acids. The CDR3 DNA reads as TGTGCCAGCTCACCAGGCGGAAGCTACGAGCAGTACTTC. As protein: CASSPGGSYEQYF.

The chain links TRBV6-5 to TRBJ1-2, with TRBD1 identical over 9 bases. Germline V gene sequence: CDR1 MNHEY, CDR2 SVGAGI. The junction had 5 bases not matched to a gene; V was cut back by 6 bases and J by 6 bases. This CDR3 spans 13 amino acids. The CDR3 loop is CASRRQGENGYTF. CDR3 nucleotides: TGTGCCAGCAGACGACAGGGGGAGAATGGCTACACCTTC.

The chain combines TRBV5-1 with TRBJ1-2, with 11 bases aligning to TRBD1. V was clipped by 3 bases and J by 8 bases; unmatched bases: 3. The CDR3 is 13 amino acids. Germline CDR1 and CDR2: SGHRS and YFSETQ. CDR3 nucleotides: TGCGCCAGCAGCTCGGACAGGGGGCGAGGCTACACCTTC. Translating it yields CASSSDRGRGYTF. Drawing the rest from reference TRBV5-1 and TRBJ1-2, the complete variable domain is KAGVTQTPRYLIKTRGQQVTLSCSPISGHRSVSWYQQTPGQGLQFLFEYFSETQRNKGNFPGRFSGRQFSNSRSEMNVSTLELGDSALYLCASSSDRGRGYTFGSGTRLTVV.

J is TRBJ1-3 and V is TRBV6-1, with D unclear. Germline V CDR1 and CDR2: MNHNS, SASEGT. The CDR3 is 14 amino acids. V was clipped by 0 bases and J by 2 bases, with 5 bases between them. The CDR3 nucleotides read TGTGCCAGCAGTGAAGCTGGGGCTGGAAACACCATATATTTT. Protein product: CASSEAGAGNTIYF.

This chain connects TRBV5-5 to TRBJ1-1; weak D call: TRBD1 (6 bases). The CDR3 length is 14 residues. Germline assignment: CDR1 SGHKS and CDR2 YYEKEE (reference sequence). Trimming took 3 bases from V and 1 from J, leaving 10 bases between them. CDR3 DNA sequence: TGTGCCAGCAGCTCGTGGGACAAGAACACTGAAGCTTTCTTT. Translation: CASSSWDKNTEAFF.

This clone was seen a few times. V is TRBV11-3 and J is TRBJ2-3, with D unclear. The CDR3 extends over 13 amino acids. From germline, CDR1 is SGHNT and CDR2 YENEEA. V was cut by 7 bases and J by 4 bases, with 12 bases left in between. The DNA for the CDR3 is TGTGCCAGCACCCGTAGCCTCCCAGATACGCAGTATTTT. It is translated as CASTRSLPDTQYF.

The CDR3 DNA follows: TGTGCCAGCAGCTTCGAGCGGGGGGGCCTGAGAGATACGCAGTATTTT. Its protein is CASSFERGGLRDTQYF. V gene TRBV5-4 combines with J gene TRBJ2-3; 10 nucleotides match TRBD2. In germline, CDR1 is SGHNT, CDR2 YYREEE (reference sequence). The CDR3 extends over 16 amino acids. Trimming at V came to 2 bases and at J to 5 bases, leaving 8 bases not matched to a gene.

The chain uses TRBV2 and TRBJ1-3, with a tentative D call TRBD1 (5 bases). The CDR3 contains 13 residues. V was shortened by 7 bases and J by 6 bases, with 13 bases between the two germline ends. CDR1 and CDR2 (germline): SNHLY, FYNNEI. CDR3 sequence: CASTSGYENTIYF. In DNA, the CDR3 is TGTGCCAGCACTTCAGGGTATGAAAACACCATATATTTT.